This T cell receptor beta chain was sequenced for a study of blood T cell repertoires in COVID-19. Study details: From T cells, B-cell-depleted T cells, or PBMCs came the material, which was cDNA or gDNA.

Only in-frame clones appear in the TCRdb table, and some are missing; sequencing was by immunoSEQ multiplex PCR. The data contain roughly 170,000 clones, under 85% of them singletons. In assigning cohorts, the study relied on participant-reported clinical history. All recovered Cohort 3 donors got two negative PCRs, got clearance, or saw symptom resolution. Trimming cost V 6 bases and J 5 bases, with 19 bases left between them. The CDR3 is 15 residues long. Per germline, CDR1 SEHNR and CDR2 FQNEAQ (reference sequence). The sequenced sample consisted of PBMCs or T cells enriched from blood (not recorded which). This receptor was taken from a man aged 50-60 years who had recovered from COVID-19. The gene calls are TRBV7-9 and TRBJ2-5; D unresolved. Here the CDR3 reads CASSVARHSGETQYF. DNA for the CDR3: TGTGCCAGCAGTGTGGCGAGGCATTCTGGGGAGACCCAGTACTTC.